The clone carrying this T cell receptor (beta chain) was counted between two and nine times. No antigen is known for it. Isolated RNA was reverse transcribed in full, so expressed TCRB transcripts were sequenced. Profiled with immunoSEQ multiplex PCR; TCRdb holds only in-frame clones, not every one. The sample carries a few hundred thousand clones, about 15% recorded once. These data are taken from a study of beta chain features in type 1 diabetes. Study-level points and caveats: A possible short-template PCR bias applies equally to patients and controls.

This CDR3 has 16 amino acids. V lost 4 bases and J lost 7; bases outside the gene matches: 8. Germline-derived CDR1 and CDR2 are MNHEY and SMNVEV (reference sequence). Input material: naive CD4+ T cells from blood. V gene TRBV27 combines with J gene TRBJ2-1, with 12 positions matching TRBD2. The receptor's source is a young woman in good health. This CDR3 reads CASSSQTSGSGNEQFF. CDR3 coding DNA: TGTGCCAGCAGTTCTCAGACTAGCGGGAGCGGGAATGAGCAGTTCTTC.